Listed below are T cell receptor beta chains from one sample, sequenced in a study of shared clonotypes between healthy human individuals. Profiled with immunoSEQ multiplex PCR; TCRdb holds only in-frame clones, not every one. The profile shows over a million clones, around 97% of them singletons. Sequenced: naive CD4+ T cells sorted from blood. All receptors derive from a man aged 25 to 40 in good health. Each CDR3 is given with its conserved first and last residue. The D gene is left open where the match is weak. The size of a clone is reported for some rows only, either as once, few or many, or as a class for expanded clones.

V gene	clone size	J gene	D gene	CDR3 protein	CDR3 DNA
TRBV7-9	-	TRBJ2-7	-	CASSSSGVSYEQYF	TGTGCCAGCAGCTCTTCAGGGGTCTCCTACGAGCAGTACTTC
TRBV25-1	-	TRBJ2-3	-	CASSHPITDTQYF	TGTGCCAGCTCTCACCCTATCACAGATACGCAGTATTTT
TRBV7-8	-	TRBJ1-4	TRBD1	CASSLVGTGKKLFF	TGTGCCAGCAGCTTAGTTGGGACAGGGAAAAAACTGTTTTTT
TRBV9	-	TRBJ2-1	-	CASSVGPSVNEQFF	TGTGCCAGCAGCGTAGGACCTTCCGTCAATGAGCAGTTCTTC
TRBV5-1	-	TRBJ2-2	-	CASSLRPTNTGELFF	TGCGCCAGCAGCTTGAGGCCGACAAACACCGGGGAGCTGTTTTTT
TRBV2	-	TRBJ2-7	-	CASSERAASYEQYF	TGTGCCAGCAGTGAAAGGGCGGCTTCCTACGAGCAGTACTTC
TRBV7-2	-	TRBJ2-1	TRBD2	CASSSVTSGRYNEQFF	TGTGCCAGCAGTTCCGTGACTAGCGGAAGATACAATGAGCAGTTCTTC
TRBV5-6	-	TRBJ2-1	TRBD2	CASSHSGSPGNEQFF	TGTGCCAGCAGCCATAGCGGGAGTCCAGGGAATGAGCAGTTCTTC
TRBV7-2	-	TRBJ1-5	-	CASSLVGQPQHF	TGTGCCAGCAGCTTAGTCGGGCAGCCCCAGCATTTT
TRBV7-3	-	TRBJ2-2	-	CASSYPNPTGELFF	TGTGCCAGCAGCTACCCTAACCCCACCGGGGAGCTGTTTTTT
TRBV9	-	TRBJ2-7	-	CASSVDYGRAYEQYF	TGTGCCAGCAGCGTAGATTACGGCAGGGCCTACGAGCAGTACTTC
TRBV10-3	-	TRBJ2-7	-	CAISVTGEQYF	TGTGCCATCAGCGTTACAGGGGAGCAGTACTTC
TRBV9	-	TRBJ1-2	-	CASSVGARTAYGYTF	TGTGCCAGCAGCGTAGGTGCCAGAACGGCCTATGGCTACACCTTC
TRBV29-1	once	TRBJ2-5	-	CSVHPSVGGLWQETQYF	TGCAGCGTCCATCCCTCTGTGGGGGGGCTGTGGCAAGAGACCCAGTACTTC
TRBV6-5	-	TRBJ1-1	TRBD1	CASSYMRGRGNTEAFF	TGTGCCAGCAGTTACATGAGGGGGCGAGGGAACACTGAAGCTTTCTTT
TRBV28	-	TRBJ2-7	-	CASSLPGSYEQYF	TGTGCCAGCAGTCTACCTGGCTCCTACGAGCAGTACTTC
TRBV2	-	TRBJ1-3	-	CASSSRVGSGNTIYF	TGTGCCAGCAGTTCCCGGGTCGGATCTGGAAACACCATATATTTT
TRBV6-6	-	TRBJ2-3	TRBD2	CASSLASGPDTQYF	TGTGCCAGCAGTCTGGCTAGCGGGCCAGATACGCAGTATTTT
TRBV5-1	-	TRBJ2-1	-	CASSISGFVYNEQFF	TGCGCCAGCAGCATTTCGGGATTCGTCTACAATGAGCAGTTCTTC
TRBV9	-	TRBJ2-7	-	CASSPLSNSYEQYF	TGTGCCAGCAGCCCTCTAAGCAACTCCTACGAGCAGTACTTC
TRBV28	-	TRBJ2-1	-	CASSFPFLDSLEQDNEQFF	TGTGCCAGCAGTTTTCCCTTTTTGGACAGTTTAGAGCAGGACAATGAGCAGTTCTTC
TRBV7-2	-	TRBJ2-5	TRBD2	CASSFGLAGYPYF	TGTGCCAGCAGCTTCGGACTAGCGGGATATCCTTACTTC
TRBV27	-	TRBJ1-1	-	CASSLRLVGEGGTEAFF	TGTGCCAGCAGCCTAAGATTAGTGGGGGAGGGGGGCACTGAAGCTTTCTTT
TRBV14	-	TRBJ2-6	-	CASSPTVSGANVLTF	TGTGCCAGCAGCCCGACTGTGTCTGGGGCCAACGTCCTGACTTTC
TRBV15	-	TRBJ2-7	-	CATSRGSLANEQYF	TGTGCCACCAGCAGAGGCTCCCTAGCTAACGAGCAGTACTTC
TRBV28	-	TRBJ1-4	-	CASSEVSANEKLFF	TGTGCCAGCAGCGAGGTTTCAGCTAATGAAAAACTGTTTTTT
TRBV5-4	-	TRBJ2-7	TRBD1	CASSWPGQGKEQYF	TGTGCCAGCAGCTGGCCGGGACAGGGTAAGGAGCAGTACTTC
TRBV19	-	TRBJ2-7	-	CASSIFFLGRNEQYF	TGTGCCAGTAGTATCTTTTTTCTGGGGCGGAACGAGCAGTACTTC
TRBV29-1	once	TRBJ2-5	-	CSVGEQDRETQYF	TGCAGCGTTGGGGAACAGGATCGGGAGACCCAGTACTTC